This T cell receptor beta chain was found in a study of cytomegalovirus exposure and HLA in healthy donors. Germline V gene sequence: CDR1 MNHEY, CDR2 SMNVEV (reference sequence). The CDR3 has 14 residues. V gave up 5 bases and J gave up 6 bases; unmatched junction bases: 6. Details on this clone: The antigen remains undetermined.

Study conclusions and caveats: Overall, approximately 150 TCR beta chains were annotated as cytomegalovirus-associated. Among TCR beta chains of equal frequency, HLA-associated ones were more clonally expanded in a later analysis. The authors excluded some V segments, including TRBV6-2 and TRBV6-3, as indistinguishable.

The PCR made use of 60 Vbeta and 13 Jbeta primers. Under the authors' procedure: An analysis that came later counted 80 million or so unique TCR beta chains, approximately 12 million shared. Here immunoSEQ multiplex PCR was the method, and the copy in TCRdb shows in-frame clones only, minus some. V and J calls and clone size are as listed in that table; D and trimming were resolved from the DNA. Among over 150,000 clones listed, approximately 85% were seen once. This chain joins TRBV27 and TRBJ1-2; 10 nucleotides line up with TRBD1. The receptor was derived from a girl between 5 and 17 years old in good health and CMV-seropositive. Sequenced input: PBMCs. DNA of the CDR3: TGTGCCAGCAGTACGACAGGGGGCGCAGATGGCTACACCTTC. Translated: CASSTTGGADGYTF.